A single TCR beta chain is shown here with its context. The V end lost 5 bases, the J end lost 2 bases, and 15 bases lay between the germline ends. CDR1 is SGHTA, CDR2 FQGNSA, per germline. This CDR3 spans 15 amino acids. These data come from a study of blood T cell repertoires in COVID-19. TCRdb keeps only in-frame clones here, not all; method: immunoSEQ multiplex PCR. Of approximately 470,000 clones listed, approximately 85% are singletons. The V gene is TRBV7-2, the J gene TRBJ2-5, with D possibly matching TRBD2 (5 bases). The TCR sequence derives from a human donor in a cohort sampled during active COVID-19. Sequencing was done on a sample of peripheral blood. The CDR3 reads CASSPTWLAQETQYF. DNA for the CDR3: TGTGCCAGCAGCCCAACTTGGCTAGCTCAAGAGACCCAGTACTTC.